Given below is one T cell receptor (beta chain) in context. The antigen remains unidentified. The data were obtained in a study of shared clonotypes between healthy human individuals. Study overall: Each donor had three CD4 naive, three CD4 memory, two CD8 naive and one CD8 memory plate. General study points: Collection of samples was limited to blood; tissue repertoires likely differ. The small donor group covered limited genetic and exposure diversity.

The CDR3 extends over 15 amino acids. Germline V lookup: CDR1 SGDLS, CDR2 YYNGEE. V lost 3 bases and J 8 bases, leaving 17 bases between the germline ends. Assay used: immunoSEQ multiplex PCR; TCRdb lists only in-frame clones, some missing. The sample has around 1,900,000 clones, about 93% seen once. Naivety among CD8 cells was defined by CD45RO negativity and positive CCR7 selection, thereby excluding terminally differentiated effector memory CD45RA+ cells. The sequence came from a man aged 18 to 29 in good health. Some clones in this sample may be carry-over from other donors' samples. Sequencing was done on a sample of naive CD8+ T cells from PBMCs. The rearrangement joins TRBV9 to TRBJ1-4, with TRBD1 as a possible D gene (5 bases). This CDR3 reads CASSAGDGGYEKLFF. CDR3 bases: TGTGCCAGCAGCGCCGGGGACGGGGGATACGAAAAACTGTTTTTT.